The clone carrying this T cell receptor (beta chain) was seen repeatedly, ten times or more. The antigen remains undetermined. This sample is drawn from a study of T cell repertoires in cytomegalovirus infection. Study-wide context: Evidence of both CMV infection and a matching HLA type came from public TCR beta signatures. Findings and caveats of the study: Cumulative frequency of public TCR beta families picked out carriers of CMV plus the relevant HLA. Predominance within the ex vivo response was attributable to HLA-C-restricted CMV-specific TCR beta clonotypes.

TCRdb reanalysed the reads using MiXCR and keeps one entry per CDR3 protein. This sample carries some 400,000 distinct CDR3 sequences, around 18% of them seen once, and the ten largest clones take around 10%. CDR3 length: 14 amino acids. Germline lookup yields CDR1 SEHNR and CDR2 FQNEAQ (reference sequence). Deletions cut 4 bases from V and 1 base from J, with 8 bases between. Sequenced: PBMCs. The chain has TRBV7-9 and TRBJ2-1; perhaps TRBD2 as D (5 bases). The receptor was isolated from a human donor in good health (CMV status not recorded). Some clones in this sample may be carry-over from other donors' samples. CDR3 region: CASSSSGSYNEQFF. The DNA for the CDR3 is TGTGCCAGCAGCTCTTCGGGGTCCTACAATGAGCAGTTCTTC.